This T cell receptor (beta chain) was captured in a study of T-cell memory formation after mild COVID-19. Germline CDR1 reads SGDLS; CDR2 reads YYNGEE. The CDR3 runs 14 residues. The germline V and J ends were trimmed by 1 base and 2 bases, with 7 bases remaining between them. Each CDR3 protein gets one entry after TCRdb re-called the 5' RACE reads with MiXCR. The top ten hold 8.1% of the sample, which has roughly 510,000 distinct CDR3 sequences, 15% to 20% seen once. The chain employs TRBV9 and TRBJ1-3, with D tentatively TRBD1 (5 bases). The clonotype originates from an adult woman who had mild COVID-19 (a few samples of this study predate the infection). Cell type and time point are not known. Sequenced: PBMCs or a T cell subset sorted from them (not recorded which). The CDR3 DNA sequence: TGTGCCAGCAGCGTACAGGGAACTGGAAACACCATATATTTT. This sequence encodes CASSVQGTGNTIYF.